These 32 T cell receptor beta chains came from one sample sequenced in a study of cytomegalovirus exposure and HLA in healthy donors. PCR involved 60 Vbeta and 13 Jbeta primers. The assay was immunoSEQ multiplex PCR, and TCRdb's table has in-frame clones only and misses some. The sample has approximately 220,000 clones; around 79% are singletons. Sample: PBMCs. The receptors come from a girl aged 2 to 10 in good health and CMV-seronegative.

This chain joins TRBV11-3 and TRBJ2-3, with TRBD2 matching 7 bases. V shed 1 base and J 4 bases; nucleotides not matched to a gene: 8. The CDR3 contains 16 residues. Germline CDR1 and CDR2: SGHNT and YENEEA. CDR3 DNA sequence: TGTGCCAGCAGCTTAGCGGGACTACCGCCCGCAGATACGCAGTATTTT. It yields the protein CASSLAGLPPADTQYF.

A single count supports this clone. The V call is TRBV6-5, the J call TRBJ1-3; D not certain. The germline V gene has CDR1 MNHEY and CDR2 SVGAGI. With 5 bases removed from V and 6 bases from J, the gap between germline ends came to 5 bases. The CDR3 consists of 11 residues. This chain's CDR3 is CASSLLNTIYF. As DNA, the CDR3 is TGTGCCAGCAGTCTTTTAAACACCATATATTTT.

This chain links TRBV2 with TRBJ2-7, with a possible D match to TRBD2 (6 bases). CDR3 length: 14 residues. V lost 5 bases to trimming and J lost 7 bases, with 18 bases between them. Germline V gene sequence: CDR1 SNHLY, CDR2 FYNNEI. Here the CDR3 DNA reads TGTGCCAGCAGTCCGGGTCGGGGGACGAAAGAGCAGTACTTC. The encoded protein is CASSPGRGTKEQYF.

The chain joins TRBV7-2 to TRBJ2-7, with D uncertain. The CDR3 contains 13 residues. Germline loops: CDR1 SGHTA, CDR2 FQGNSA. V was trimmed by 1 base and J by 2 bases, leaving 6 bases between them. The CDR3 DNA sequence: TGTGCCAGCAGCTTAGTCCTCCCCTACGAGCAGTACTTC. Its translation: CASSLVLPYEQYF.

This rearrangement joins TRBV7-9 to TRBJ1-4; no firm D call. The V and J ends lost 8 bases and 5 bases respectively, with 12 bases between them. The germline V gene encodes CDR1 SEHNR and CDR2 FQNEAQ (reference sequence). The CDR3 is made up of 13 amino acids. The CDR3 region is CASGDGNNEKLFF. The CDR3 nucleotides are TGTGCCAGCGGCGACGGGAACAATGAAAAACTGTTTTTT.

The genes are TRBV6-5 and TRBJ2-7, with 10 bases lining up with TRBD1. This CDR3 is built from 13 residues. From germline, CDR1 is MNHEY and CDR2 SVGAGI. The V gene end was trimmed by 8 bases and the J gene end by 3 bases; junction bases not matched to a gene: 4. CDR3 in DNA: TGTGCCAGCTTCCGGGACAGGGGCTACGAGCAGTACTTC. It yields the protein CASFRDRGYEQYF.

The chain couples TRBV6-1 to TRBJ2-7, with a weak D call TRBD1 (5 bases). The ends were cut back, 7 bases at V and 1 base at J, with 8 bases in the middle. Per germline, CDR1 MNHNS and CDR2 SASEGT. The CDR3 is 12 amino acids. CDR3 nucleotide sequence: TGTGCCAGCAAGGCAGGGTCCTACGAGCAGTACTTC. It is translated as CASKAGSYEQYF.

In nucleotides, the CDR3 is TGTGCCAGCAGCTTAGGGACAGGGGCGGGAGGCTACACCTTC. Its protein product is CASSLGTGAGGYTF. The V gene is TRBV7-3, the J gene TRBJ1-2; 10 nucleotides agree with TRBD1. CDR3 length: 14 amino acids. V lost 2 bases and J lost 8; bases outside the gene matches: 5. The V gene's germline CDR1 is SGHTA and CDR2 FQGTGA.

The CDR3 spells CASSFQQGNWFTEAFF. CDR3 sequence (DNA): TGTGCCAGCAGTTTTCAACAGGGGAACTGGTTCACTGAAGCTTTCTTT. The chain combines TRBV6-5 with TRBJ1-1; 7 nucleotides agree with TRBD1. The CDR3 is 16 residues long. V shed 4 bases, J shed 4 bases, and the junction held 12 bases outside the gene matches. The V gene's germline CDR1 is MNHEY and CDR2 SVGAGI.

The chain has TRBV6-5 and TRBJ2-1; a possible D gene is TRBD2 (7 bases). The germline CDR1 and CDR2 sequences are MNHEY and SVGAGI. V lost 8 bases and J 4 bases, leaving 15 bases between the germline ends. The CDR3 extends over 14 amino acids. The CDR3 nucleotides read TGTGCCAGCTTTTCCGGGGGGCTTTACAATGAGCAGTTCTTC. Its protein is CASFSGGLYNEQFF.

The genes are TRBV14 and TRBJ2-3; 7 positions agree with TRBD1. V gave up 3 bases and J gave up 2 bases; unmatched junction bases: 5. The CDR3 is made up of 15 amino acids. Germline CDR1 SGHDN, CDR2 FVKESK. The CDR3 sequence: CASSQGRGSTDTQYF. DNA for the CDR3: TGTGCCAGCAGCCAGGGCAGGGGGTCCACAGATACGCAGTATTTT.

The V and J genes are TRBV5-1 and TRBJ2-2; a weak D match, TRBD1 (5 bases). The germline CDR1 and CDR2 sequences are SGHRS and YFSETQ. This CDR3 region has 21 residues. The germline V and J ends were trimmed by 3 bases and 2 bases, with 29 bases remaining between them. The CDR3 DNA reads TGCGCCAGCAGCTATTTATTCGGTCGGTTCAGGGTCGGAGTAAACACCGGGGAGCTGTTTTTT. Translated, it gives CASSYLFGRFRVGVNTGELFF.

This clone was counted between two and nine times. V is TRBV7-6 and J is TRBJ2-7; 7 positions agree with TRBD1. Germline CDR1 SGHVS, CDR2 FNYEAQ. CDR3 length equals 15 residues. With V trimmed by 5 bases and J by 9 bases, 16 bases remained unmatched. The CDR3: CASSTWTGAMDGQYF. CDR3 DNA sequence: TGTGCCAGCAGCACCTGGACAGGAGCGATGGATGGGCAGTACTTC.

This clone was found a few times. CDR3 residues: CAISVGQPTEAFF. For the CDR3, the DNA is TGTGCCATCAGTGTAGGACAGCCCACTGAAGCTTTCTTT. J is TRBJ1-1 and V is TRBV10-3; D may be TRBD1 (6 bases). Trimming took off 4 bases at V and 4 bases at J, with 10 bases between the two ends. Per germline, CDR1 ENHRY and CDR2 SYGVKD. The CDR3 totals 13 residues.

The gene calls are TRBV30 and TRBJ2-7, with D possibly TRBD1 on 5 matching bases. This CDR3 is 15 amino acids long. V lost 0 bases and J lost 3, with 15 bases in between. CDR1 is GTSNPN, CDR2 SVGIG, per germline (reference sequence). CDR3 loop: CAWSVQLGLNYEQYF. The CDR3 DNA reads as TGTGCCTGGAGTGTACAACTGGGGCTGAACTACGAGCAGTACTTC.

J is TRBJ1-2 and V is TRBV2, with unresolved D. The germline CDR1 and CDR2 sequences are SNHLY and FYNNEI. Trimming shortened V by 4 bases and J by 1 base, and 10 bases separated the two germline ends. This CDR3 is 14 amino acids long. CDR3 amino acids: CASSGTDYNYGYTF. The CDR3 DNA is TGTGCCAGCAGTGGAACAGACTATAACTATGGCTACACCTTC.

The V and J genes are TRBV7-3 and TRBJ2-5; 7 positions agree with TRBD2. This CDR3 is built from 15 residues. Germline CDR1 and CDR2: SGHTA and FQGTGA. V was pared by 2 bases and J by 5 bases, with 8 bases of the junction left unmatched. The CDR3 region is CASSLGLDAGETQYF. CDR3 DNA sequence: TGTGCCAGCAGCTTAGGACTAGATGCGGGGGAGACCCAGTACTTC.

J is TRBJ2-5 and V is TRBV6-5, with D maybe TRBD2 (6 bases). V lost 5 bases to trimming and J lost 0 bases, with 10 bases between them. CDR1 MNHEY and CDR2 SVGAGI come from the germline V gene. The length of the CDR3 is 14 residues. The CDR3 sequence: CASSTWTNQETQYF. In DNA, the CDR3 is TGTGCCAGCAGTACTTGGACTAACCAAGAGACCCAGTACTTC.

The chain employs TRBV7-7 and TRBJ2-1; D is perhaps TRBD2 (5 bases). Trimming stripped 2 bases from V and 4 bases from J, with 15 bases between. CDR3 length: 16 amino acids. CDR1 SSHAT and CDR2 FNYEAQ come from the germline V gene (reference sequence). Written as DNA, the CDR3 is TGTGCCAGCAGCTTATCTGAGGGCGTTGGGTACAATGAGCAGTTCTTC. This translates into CASSLSEGVGYNEQFF. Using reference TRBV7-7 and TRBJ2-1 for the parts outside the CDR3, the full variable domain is GAGVSQSPRYKVTKRGQDVTLRCDPISSHATLYWYQQALGQGPEFLTYFNYEAQPDKSGLPSDRFSAERPEGSISTLTIQRTEQRDSAMYRCASSLSEGVGYNEQFFGPGTRLTVL.

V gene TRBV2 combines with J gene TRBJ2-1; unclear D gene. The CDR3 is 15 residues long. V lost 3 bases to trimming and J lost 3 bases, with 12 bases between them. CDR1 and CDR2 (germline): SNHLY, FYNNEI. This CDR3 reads CASSEGRDNYNEQFF. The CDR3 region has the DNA TGTGCCAGCAGTGAGGGCAGAGACAACTACAATGAGCAGTTCTTC.

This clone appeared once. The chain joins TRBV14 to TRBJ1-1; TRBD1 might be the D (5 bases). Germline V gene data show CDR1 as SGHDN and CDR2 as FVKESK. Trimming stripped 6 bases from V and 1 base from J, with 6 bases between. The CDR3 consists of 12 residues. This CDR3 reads CASRRGNTEAFF. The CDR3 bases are TGTGCCAGCAGAAGGGGGAACACTGAAGCTTTCTTT. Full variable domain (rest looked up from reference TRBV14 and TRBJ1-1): EAGVTQFPSHSVIEKGQTVTLRCDPISGHDNLYWYRRVMGKEIKFLLHFVKESKQDESGMPNNRFLAERTGGTYSTLKVQPAELEDSGVYFCASRRGNTEAFFGQGTRLTVV.

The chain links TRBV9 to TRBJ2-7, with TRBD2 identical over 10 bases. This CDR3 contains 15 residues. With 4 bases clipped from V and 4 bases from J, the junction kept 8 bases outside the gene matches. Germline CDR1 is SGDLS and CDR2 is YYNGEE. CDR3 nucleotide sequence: TGTGCCAGCAGCATTAGCGGGGGGCAAGGTTACGAGCAGTACTTC. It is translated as CASSISGGQGYEQYF.

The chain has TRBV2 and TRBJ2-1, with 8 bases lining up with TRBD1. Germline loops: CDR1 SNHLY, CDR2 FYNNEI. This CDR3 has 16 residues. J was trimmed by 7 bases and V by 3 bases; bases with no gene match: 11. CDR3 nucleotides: TGTGCCAGCAGTGACAGGGGGCGAATAAGGTCAAATGAGCAGTTCTTC. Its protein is CASSDRGRIRSNEQFF.

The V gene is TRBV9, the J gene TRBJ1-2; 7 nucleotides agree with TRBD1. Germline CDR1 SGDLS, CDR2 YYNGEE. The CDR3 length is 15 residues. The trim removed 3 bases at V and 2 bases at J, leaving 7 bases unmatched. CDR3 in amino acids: CASSGTGAGNYGYTF. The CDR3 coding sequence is TGTGCCAGCAGCGGGACAGGCGCCGGCAACTATGGCTACACCTTC.

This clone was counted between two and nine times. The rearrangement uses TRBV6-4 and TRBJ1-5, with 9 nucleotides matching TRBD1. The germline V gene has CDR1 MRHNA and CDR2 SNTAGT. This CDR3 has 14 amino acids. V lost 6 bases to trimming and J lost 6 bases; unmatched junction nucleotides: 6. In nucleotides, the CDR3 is TGTGCCAGCAGATCCGACAGGGGGGGTCAGCCCCAGCATTTT. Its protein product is CASRSDRGGQPQHF.

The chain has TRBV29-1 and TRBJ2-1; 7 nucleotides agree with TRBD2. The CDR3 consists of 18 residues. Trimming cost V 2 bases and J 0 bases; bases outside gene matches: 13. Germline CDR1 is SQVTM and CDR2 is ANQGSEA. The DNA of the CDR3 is TGCAGCGTTGAACATTTAGCGGGTTCAAAGAGCTCCTACAATGAGCAGTTCTTC. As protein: CSVEHLAGSKSSYNEQFF.

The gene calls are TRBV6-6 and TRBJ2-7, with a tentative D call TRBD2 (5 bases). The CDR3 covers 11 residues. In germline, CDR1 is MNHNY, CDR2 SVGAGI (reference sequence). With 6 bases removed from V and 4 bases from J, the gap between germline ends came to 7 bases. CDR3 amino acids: CASREDYEQYF. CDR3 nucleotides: TGTGCCAGCAGGGAGGATTACGAGCAGTACTTC.

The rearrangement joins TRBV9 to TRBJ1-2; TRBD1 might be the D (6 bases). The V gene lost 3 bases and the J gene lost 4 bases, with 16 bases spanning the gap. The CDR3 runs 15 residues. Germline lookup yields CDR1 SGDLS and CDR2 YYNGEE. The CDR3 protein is CASSAVDSLSYGYTF. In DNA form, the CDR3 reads TGTGCCAGCAGCGCCGTGGACAGTCTTTCCTATGGCTACACCTTC.

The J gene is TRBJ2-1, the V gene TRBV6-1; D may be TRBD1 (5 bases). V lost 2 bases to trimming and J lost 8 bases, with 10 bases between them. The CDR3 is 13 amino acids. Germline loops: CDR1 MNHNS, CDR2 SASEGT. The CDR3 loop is CASSERGNDEQFF. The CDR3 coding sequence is TGTGCCAGCAGTGAAAGGGGCAACGATGAGCAGTTCTTC.

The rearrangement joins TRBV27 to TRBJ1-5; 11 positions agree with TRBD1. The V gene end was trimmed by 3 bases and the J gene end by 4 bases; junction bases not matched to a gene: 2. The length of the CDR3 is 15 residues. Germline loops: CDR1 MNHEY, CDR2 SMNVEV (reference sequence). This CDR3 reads CASSFGTGGNQPQHF. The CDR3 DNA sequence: TGTGCCAGCAGTTTCGGGACAGGGGGAAATCAGCCCCAGCATTTT.

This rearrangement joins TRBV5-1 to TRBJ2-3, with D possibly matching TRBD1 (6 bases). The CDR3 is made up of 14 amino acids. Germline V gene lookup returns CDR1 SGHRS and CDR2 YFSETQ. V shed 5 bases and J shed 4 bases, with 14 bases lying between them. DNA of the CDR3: TGCGCCAGCAGATCAGGACAGTCTGCAGATACGCAGTATTTT. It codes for CASRSGQSADTQYF.

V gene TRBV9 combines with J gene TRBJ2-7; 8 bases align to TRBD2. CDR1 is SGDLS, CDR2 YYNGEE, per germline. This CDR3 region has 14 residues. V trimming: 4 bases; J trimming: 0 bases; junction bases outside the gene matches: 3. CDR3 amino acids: CASSISGNSYEQYF. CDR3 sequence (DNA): TGTGCCAGCAGCATTAGCGGGAACTCCTACGAGCAGTACTTC. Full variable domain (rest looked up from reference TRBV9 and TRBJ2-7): DSGVTQTPKHLITATGQRVTLRCSPRSGDLSVYWYQQSLDQGLQFLIQYYNGEERAKGNILERFSAQQFPDLHSELNLSSLELGDSALYFCASSISGNSYEQYFGPGTRLTVT.